One sample yielded the 5 T cell receptor beta chains listed below, sequenced in a study of cytomegalovirus exposure and HLA in healthy donors (TCRdb year 2017). The library was produced with the immunoSEQ multiplex PCR assay. For the multiplex PCR, a mixture combining 60 forward primers for TCR Vbeta segments and 13 reverse primers for TCR Jbeta segments was used. Entries here come from immuneACCESS through TCRdb and include only in-frame sequences with V and J called. Some clones fail to appear in such tables; in the studies checked, an unresolved V gene covers under half of the shortfall, and the cause of the remainder is unknown. The sample yields under 150,000 clones; over 60% were counted once. The ten top clones hold 1% of the sample. The sequenced sample consisted of PBMCs. These TCRs come from a human donor in good health.

The J gene is TRBJ1-2, the V gene TRBV7-2, with unresolved D. The CDR3 spans 13 residues. The germline V gene has CDR1 SGHTA and CDR2 FQGNSA. V lost 1 base and J 5 bases, leaving 8 bases between the germline ends. Here the CDR3 reads CASSLGEVYGYTF. The CDR3, as DNA: TGTGCCAGCAGCTTAGGAGAAGTTTATGGCTACACCTTC. The whole variable domain, filled in from reference TRBV7-2 and TRBJ1-2, reads GAGVSQSPSNKVTEKGKDVELRCDPISGHTALYWYRQSLGQGLEFLIYFQGNSAPDKSGLPSDRFSAERTGGSVSTLTIQRTQQEDSAVYLCASSLGEVYGYTFGSGTRLTVV.

In this sample, this clone turned up a few times. The V gene is TRBV6-5, the J gene TRBJ2-1; TRBD1 aligns across 7 bases. The CDR3 runs 15 residues. Germline V lookup: CDR1 MNHEY, CDR2 SVGAGI. Trimming removed 6 bases from V and 9 bases from J; junction bases left unmatched: 14. The CDR3 region is CASSPRIRGNTEQFF. In DNA, the CDR3 is TGTGCCAGCAGCCCAAGGATCAGGGGGAACACTGAGCAGTTCTTC.

J is TRBJ1-2 and V is TRBV27; 10 nucleotides match TRBD1. The CDR3 runs to 14 residues. Germline V lookup: CDR1 MNHEY, CDR2 SMNVEV (reference sequence). Trimming at V came to 6 bases and at J to 2 bases, leaving 3 bases not matched to a gene. CDR3 sequence: CASRMTGGNYGYTF. CDR3 DNA: TGTGCCAGCAGGATGACAGGGGGCAACTATGGCTACACCTTC.

The rearrangement links TRBV25-1 to TRBJ2-7; 7 positions agree with TRBD1. This CDR3 region has 15 residues. J was trimmed by 2 bases and V by 5 bases; bases with no gene match: 9. Per germline, CDR1 MGHDK and CDR2 SYGVNS. CDR3: CASSSPWDRPYEQYF. For the CDR3, the DNA is TGTGCCAGCAGTTCCCCCTGGGACAGACCCTACGAGCAGTACTTC.

The V call is TRBV9, the J call TRBJ2-5; 11 nucleotides align to TRBD2. CDR3 size: 17 residues. V trimming: 5 bases; J trimming: 5 bases; junction bases outside the gene matches: 14. The V gene's germline CDR1 is SGDLS and CDR2 YYNGEE. CDR3 sequence reads: CASSPTINSGGAETQYF. In DNA, the CDR3 is TGTGCCAGCAGTCCCACAATTAATAGCGGGGGGGCTGAGACCCAGTACTTC.